This T cell receptor (beta chain) derives from a study of blood T cell repertoires in COVID-19. Study summary: The cDNA or gDNA used as material had been derived from T cells, B-cell-depleted T cells, or PBMCs.

Produced via immunoSEQ multiplex PCR; TCRdb's table is partial and in-frame only. The sample shows a few hundred thousand clones, more than 70% of them seen only once. This clone has just a few counts. The germline CDR1 and CDR2 sequences are LGHDT and YNNKEL (reference sequence). The CDR3 contains 16 residues. V gave up 5 bases and J gave up 5 bases, with 21 bases separating them. This rearrangement joins TRBV3-1 (or the pseudogene TRBV3-2) to TRBJ1-1, with a weak D call TRBD1 (5 bases). Sample: peripheral blood. The sequence came from a woman aged 80 or older with acute or convalescent COVID-19. CDR3 amino acids: CASSSLSWAGNTEAFF. The CDR3 DNA follows: TGTGCCAGCAGCTCTCTCTCTTGGGCAGGGAATACTGAAGCTTTCTTT.